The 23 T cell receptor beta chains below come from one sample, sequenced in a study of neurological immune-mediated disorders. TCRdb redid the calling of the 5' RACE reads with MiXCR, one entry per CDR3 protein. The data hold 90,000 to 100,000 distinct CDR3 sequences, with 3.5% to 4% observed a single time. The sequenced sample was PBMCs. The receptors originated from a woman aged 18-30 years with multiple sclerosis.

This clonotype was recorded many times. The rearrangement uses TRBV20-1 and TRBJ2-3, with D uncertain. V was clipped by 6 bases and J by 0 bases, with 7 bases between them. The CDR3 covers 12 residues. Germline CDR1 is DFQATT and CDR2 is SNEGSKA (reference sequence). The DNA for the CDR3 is TGCAGTGCCTCGGCGAGCACAGATACGCAGTATTTT. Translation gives CSASASTDTQYF.

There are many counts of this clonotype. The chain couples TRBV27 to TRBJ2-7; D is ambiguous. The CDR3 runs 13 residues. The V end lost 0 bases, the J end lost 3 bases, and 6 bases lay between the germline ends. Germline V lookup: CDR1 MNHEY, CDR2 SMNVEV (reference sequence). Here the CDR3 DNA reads TGTGCCAGCAGTTTATCCCTTAACTACGAGCAGTACTTC. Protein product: CASSLSLNYEQYF.

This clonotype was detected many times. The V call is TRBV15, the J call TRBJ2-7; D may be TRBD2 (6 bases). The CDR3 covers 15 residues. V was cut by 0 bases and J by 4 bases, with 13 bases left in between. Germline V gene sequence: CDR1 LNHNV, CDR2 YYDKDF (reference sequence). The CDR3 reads CATSREASGSYEQYF. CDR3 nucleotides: TGTGCCACCAGCAGAGAGGCCAGCGGGTCTTACGAGCAGTACTTC. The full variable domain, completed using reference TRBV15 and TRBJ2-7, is DAMVIQNPRYQVTQFGKPVTLSCSQTLNHNVMYWYQQKSSQAPKLLFHYYDKDFNNEADTPDNFQSRRPNTSFCFLDIRSPGLGDTAMYLCATSREASGSYEQYFGPGTRLTVT.

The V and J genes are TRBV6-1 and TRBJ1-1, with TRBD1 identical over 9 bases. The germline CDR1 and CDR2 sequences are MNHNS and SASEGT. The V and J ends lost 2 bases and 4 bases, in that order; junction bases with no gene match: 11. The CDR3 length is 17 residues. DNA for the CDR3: TGTGCCAGCAGTGAATCCCTCTGGGACAGGGTCTCCACTGAAGCTTTCTTT. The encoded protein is CASSESLWDRVSTEAFF.

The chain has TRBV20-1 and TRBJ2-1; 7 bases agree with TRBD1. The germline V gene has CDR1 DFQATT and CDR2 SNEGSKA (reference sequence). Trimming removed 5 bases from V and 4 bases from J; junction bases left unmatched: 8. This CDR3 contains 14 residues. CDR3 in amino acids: CSAAGTEKYNEQFF. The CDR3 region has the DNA TGCAGTGCTGCCGGGACAGAGAAGTACAATGAGCAGTTCTTC.

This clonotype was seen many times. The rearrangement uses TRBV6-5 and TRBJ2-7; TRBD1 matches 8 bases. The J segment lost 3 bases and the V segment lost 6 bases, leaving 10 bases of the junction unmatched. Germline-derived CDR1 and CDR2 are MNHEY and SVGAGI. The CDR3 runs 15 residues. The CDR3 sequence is CASSRSETGVYEQYF. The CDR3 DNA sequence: TGTGCCAGCAGCAGATCTGAGACAGGGGTCTACGAGCAGTACTTC.

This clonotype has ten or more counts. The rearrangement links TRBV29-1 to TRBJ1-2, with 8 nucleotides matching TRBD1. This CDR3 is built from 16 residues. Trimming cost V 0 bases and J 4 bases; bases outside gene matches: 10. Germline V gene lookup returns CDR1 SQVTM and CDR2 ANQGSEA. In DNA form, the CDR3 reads TGCAGCGTTGAAGATGGCTCGGACAGGGTCGGCTATGGCTACACCTTC. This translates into CSVEDGSDRVGYGYTF.

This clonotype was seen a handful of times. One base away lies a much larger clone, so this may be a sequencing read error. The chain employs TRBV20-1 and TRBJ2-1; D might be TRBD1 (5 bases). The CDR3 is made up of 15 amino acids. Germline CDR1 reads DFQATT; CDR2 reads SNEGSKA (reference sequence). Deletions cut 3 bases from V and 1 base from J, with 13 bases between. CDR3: CSASEPGLSYNEQFF. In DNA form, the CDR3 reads TGCAGTGCTAGTGAGCCAGGGTTGTCCTACAATGAGCAGTTCTTC.

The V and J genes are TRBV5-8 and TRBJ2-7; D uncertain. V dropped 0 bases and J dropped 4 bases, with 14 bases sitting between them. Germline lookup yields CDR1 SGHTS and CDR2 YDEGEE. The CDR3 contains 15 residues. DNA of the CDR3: TGTGCCAGCAGCTTGGATCCCGCCATAGGGTACGAGCAGTACTTC. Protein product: CASSLDPAIGYEQYF.

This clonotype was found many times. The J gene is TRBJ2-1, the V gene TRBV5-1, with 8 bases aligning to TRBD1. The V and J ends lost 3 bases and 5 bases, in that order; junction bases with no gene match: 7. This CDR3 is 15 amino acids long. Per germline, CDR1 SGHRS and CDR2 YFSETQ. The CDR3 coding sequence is TGCGCCAGCAGCTCCGGGACAGGAGTGGACAATGAGCAGTTCTTC. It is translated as CASSSGTGVDNEQFF.

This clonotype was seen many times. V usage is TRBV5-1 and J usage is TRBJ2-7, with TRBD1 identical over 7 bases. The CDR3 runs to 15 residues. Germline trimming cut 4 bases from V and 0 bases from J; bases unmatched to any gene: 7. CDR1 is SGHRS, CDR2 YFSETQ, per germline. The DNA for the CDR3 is TGCGCCAGCAGCAGAGACAGGGCCCTCTCCTACGAGCAGTACTTC. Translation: CASSRDRALSYEQYF.

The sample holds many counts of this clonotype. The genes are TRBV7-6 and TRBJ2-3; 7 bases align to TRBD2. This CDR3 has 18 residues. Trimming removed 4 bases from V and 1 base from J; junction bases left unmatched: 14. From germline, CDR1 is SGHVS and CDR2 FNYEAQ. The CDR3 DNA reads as TGTGCCAGCAGCTACCAGAGGCGGGAGTTGGTGGGCACAGATACGCAGTATTTT. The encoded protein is CASSYQRRELVGTDTQYF.

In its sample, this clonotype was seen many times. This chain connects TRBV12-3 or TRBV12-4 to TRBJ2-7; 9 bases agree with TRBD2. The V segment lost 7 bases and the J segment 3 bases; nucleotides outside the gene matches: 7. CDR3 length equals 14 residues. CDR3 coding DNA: TGTGCCAGCAAACATAGCGGGAGTCTCTACGAGCAGTACTTC. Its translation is CASKHSGSLYEQYF.

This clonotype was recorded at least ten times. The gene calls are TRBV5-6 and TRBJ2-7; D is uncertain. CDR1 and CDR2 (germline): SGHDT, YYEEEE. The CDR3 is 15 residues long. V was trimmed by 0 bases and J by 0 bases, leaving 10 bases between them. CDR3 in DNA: TGTGCCAGCAGCTTGGTGGGCCGAGACTCCTACGAGCAGTACTTC. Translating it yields CASSLVGRDSYEQYF.

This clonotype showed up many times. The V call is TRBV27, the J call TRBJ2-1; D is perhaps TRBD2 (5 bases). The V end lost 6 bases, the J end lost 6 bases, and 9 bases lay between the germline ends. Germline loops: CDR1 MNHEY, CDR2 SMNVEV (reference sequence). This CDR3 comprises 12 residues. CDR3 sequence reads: CASSQGLNEQFF. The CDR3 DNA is TGTGCCAGCAGCCAAGGACTCAATGAGCAGTTCTTC.

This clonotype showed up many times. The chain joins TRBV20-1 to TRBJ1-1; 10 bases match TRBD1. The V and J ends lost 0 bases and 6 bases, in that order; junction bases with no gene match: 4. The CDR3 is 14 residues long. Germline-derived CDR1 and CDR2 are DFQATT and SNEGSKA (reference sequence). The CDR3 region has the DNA TGCAGTGCTAGAGAGGGGACAGGGGTCCCTGAAGCTTTCTTT. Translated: CSAREGTGVPEAFF.

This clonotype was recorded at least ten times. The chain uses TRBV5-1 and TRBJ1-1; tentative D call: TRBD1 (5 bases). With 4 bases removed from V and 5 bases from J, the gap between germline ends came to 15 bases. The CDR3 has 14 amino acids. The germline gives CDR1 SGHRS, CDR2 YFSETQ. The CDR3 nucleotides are TGCGCCAGCAGCGGAGATGGGGGGAGGACTGAAGCTTTCTTT. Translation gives CASSGDGGRTEAFF.

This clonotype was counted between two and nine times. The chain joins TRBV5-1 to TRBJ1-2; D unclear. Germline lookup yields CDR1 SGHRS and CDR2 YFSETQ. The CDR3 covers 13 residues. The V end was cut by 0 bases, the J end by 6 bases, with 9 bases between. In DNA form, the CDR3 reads TGCGCCAGCAGCTTGGGAGGGTTCGATGGCTACACCTTC. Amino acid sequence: CASSLGGFDGYTF.

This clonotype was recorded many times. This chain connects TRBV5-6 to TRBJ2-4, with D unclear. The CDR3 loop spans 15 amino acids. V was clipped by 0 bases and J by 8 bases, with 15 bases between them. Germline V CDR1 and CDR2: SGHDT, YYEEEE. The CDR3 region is CASSLGVNRADIQYF. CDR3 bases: TGTGCCAGCAGCTTGGGAGTAAATAGGGCAGACATTCAGTACTTC.

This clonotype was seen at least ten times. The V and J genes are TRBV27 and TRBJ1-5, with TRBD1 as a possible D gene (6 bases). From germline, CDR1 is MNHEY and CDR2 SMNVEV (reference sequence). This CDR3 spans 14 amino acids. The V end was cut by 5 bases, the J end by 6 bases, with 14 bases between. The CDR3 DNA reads TGTGCCAGCAGTCCTTTACAGGGCAGTCAGCCCCAGCATTTT. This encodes CASSPLQGSQPQHF.

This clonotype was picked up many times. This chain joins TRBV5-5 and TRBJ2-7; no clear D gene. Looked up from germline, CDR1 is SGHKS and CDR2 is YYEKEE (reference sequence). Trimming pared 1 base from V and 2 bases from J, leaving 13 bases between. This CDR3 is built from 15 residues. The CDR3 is CASSLFQPQPYEQYF. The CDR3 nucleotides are TGTGCCAGCAGCTTGTTTCAACCTCAACCCTACGAGCAGTACTTC.

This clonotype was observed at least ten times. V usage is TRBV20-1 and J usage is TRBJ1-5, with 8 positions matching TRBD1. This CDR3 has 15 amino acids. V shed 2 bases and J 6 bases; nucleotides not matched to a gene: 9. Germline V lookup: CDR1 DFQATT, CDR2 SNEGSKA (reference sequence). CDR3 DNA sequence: TGCAGTGCTAGACGCTCGGCAGGGGGCTTTCAGCCCCAGCATTTT. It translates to CSARRSAGGFQPQHF.

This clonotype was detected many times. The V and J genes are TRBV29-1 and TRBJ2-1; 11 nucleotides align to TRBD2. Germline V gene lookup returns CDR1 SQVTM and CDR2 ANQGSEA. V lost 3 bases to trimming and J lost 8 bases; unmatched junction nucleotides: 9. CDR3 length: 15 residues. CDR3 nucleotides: TGCAGCGTTGACCCTAGCGGGGGGCCACAGGATGAGCAGTTCTTC. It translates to CSVDPSGGPQDEQFF.